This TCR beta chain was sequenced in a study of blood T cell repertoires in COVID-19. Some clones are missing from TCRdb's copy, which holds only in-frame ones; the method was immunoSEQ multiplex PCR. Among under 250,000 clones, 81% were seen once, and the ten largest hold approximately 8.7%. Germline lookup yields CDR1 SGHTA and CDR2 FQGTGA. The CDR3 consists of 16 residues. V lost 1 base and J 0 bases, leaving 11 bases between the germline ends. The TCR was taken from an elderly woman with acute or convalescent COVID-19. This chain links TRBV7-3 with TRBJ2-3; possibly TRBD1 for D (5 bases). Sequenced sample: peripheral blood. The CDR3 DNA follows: TGTGCCAGCAGCTTAAATAGAGGACAAAGCACAGATACGCAGTATTTT. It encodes CASSLNRGQSTDTQYF.